This T cell receptor (beta chain) originates from a study of long-term antiretroviral therapy in people with HIV. The V and J ends lost 6 bases and 1 base respectively, with 14 bases between them. Germline CDR1 and CDR2: SGHRS and YFSETQ. This CDR3 has 14 amino acids. A v3.0 immunoSEQ assay was performed at survey level. Some clones are missing from TCRdb's copy, which holds only in-frame ones; the method was immunoSEQ multiplex PCR. The repertoire holds 25,000 to 30,000 clones, with around 87% as singletons. The material sequenced was unsorted PBMCs, taken just over 2.6 years after starting antiretroviral therapy. The TCR sequence derives from a man aged 35 to 55 with HIV. The V call is TRBV5-1, the J call TRBJ2-7; tentative D call: TRBD1 (6 bases). The CDR3 loop reads CASMPGTLSYEQYF. CDR3 bases: TGCGCCAGCATGCCGGGGACATTATCCTACGAGCAGTACTTC. The full variable domain, with the rest looked up from reference TRBV5-1 and TRBJ2-7, is KAGVTQTPRYLIKTRGQQVTLSCSPISGHRSVSWYQQTPGQGLQFLFEYFSETQRNKGNFPGRFSGRQFSNSRSEMNVSTLELGDSALYLCASMPGTLSYEQYFGPGTRLTVT.